These 21 T cell receptor beta chains were all obtained from the same sample, sequenced in a study of T-cell memory formation after mild COVID-19. One entry per CDR3 protein, called by TCRdb with MiXCR from the 5' RACE reads. This sample has fewer than 150,000 distinct CDR3 sequences; about a sixth occur once, and the top ten carry approximately 5.2%. Source material: PBMCs or a T cell subset sorted from them (not recorded which). The receptor source for this set is a man younger than 35 who had mild COVID-19 (a few samples of this study predate the infection). Cell type and time point are not known.

The rearrangement links TRBV20-1 to TRBJ1-1; 7 bases align to TRBD1. Losses at the gene ends were 6 bases for V and 4 bases for J; bases not matched to a gene: 5. There are 12 residues in the CDR3. Germline V gene lookup returns CDR1 DFQATT and CDR2 SNEGSKA (reference sequence). The CDR3 sequence is CSARYRGTEAFF. The DNA for the CDR3 is TGCAGTGCCCGATACAGGGGCACTGAAGCTTTCTTT.

The chain carries TRBV4-1 and TRBJ2-5, with D tentatively TRBD2 (7 bases). CDR1 and CDR2 (germline): MGHRA, YSYEKL. The CDR3 is 15 amino acids. Trimming removed 3 bases at V and 1 base at J, with 12 bases between. The CDR3 sequence: CASSQGGGAQETQYF. Here the CDR3 DNA reads TGCGCCAGCAGCCAGGGAGGGGGGGCCCAAGAGACCCAGTACTTC.

This clonotype was counted a few times. The chain recombines TRBV5-1 with TRBJ2-5; D remains unclear. Germline V gene sequence: CDR1 SGHRS, CDR2 YFSETQ. V lost 4 bases and J lost 4, with 14 bases in between. The CDR3 extends over 14 amino acids. The CDR3 bases are TGCGCCAGCAGCCCCCCAACGACCGGAGAGACCCAGTACTTC. Residues: CASSPPTTGETQYF.

This clonotype turned up a few times. The gene calls are TRBV12-3 or TRBV12-4 and TRBJ2-7; D gene ambiguous. There are 13 residues in the CDR3. Deletions cut 4 bases from V and 7 bases from J, with 14 bases between. The CDR3 DNA follows: TGTGCCAGCAGTTACACTCTTCCTGGGGAGCAGTACTTC. Its protein product is CASSYTLPGEQYF.

There are a few counts of this clonotype. The chain recombines TRBV7-2 with TRBJ2-3; no reliable D call. Trimming removed 1 base from V and 4 bases from J, with 12 bases in between. The germline CDR1 and CDR2 sequences are SGHTA and FQGNSA. CDR3 length equals 15 residues. CDR3 DNA: TGTGCCAGCAGCTTAGTATCCCCGCAATCAGATACGCAGTATTTT. Translation gives CASSLVSPQSDTQYF.

This clonotype has only a few counts. J is TRBJ2-1 and V is TRBV4-1; D perhaps matches TRBD2 (6 bases). Germline CDR1 is MGHRA and CDR2 is YSYEKL. Trimming shortened V by 2 bases and J by 8 bases, and 13 bases separated the two germline ends. The CDR3 contains 14 residues. The CDR3 is CASSQPAEGHEQFF. The DNA for the CDR3 is TGCGCCAGCAGCCAACCCGCGGAGGGCCATGAGCAGTTCTTC.

The rearrangement joins TRBV6-6 to TRBJ2-4; no reliable D call. The CDR3 length is 15 residues. Trimming cost V 7 bases and J 1 base, with 14 bases left between them. CDR1 and CDR2 (germline): MNHNY, SVGAGI (reference sequence). The CDR3 protein is CASNSHDTAKNIQYF. The CDR3, as DNA: TGTGCCAGCAACTCCCACGACACCGCCAAAAACATTCAGTACTTC.

V and J are TRBV19 and TRBJ2-1, with 7 bases aligning to TRBD1. Germline CDR1 and CDR2: LNHDA and SQIVND (reference sequence). Germline trimming cut 10 bases from V and 3 bases from J; bases unmatched to any gene: 3. The CDR3 has 12 amino acids. The CDR3 loop is CATGQDYNEQFF. In DNA, the CDR3 is TGTGCCACAGGACAGGACTACAATGAGCAGTTCTTC.

This clonotype was observed a few times. V is TRBV2 and J is TRBJ2-6, with D possibly being TRBD1 (5 bases). V was shortened by 1 base and J by 5 bases, with 9 bases between the two germline ends. The CDR3 loop spans 15 amino acids. From germline, CDR1 is SNHLY and CDR2 FYNNEI. Here the CDR3 DNA reads TGTGCCAGCAGTGAAGAAACAGGTTGGGCCAACGTCCTGACTTTC. Its protein is CASSEETGWANVLTF.

This chain uses TRBV27 with TRBJ2-7, with D hard to call. Trimming removed 2 bases from V and 3 bases from J, with 8 bases in between. CDR1 and CDR2 from the germline V gene are MNHEY and SMNVEV (reference sequence). The CDR3 totals 13 residues. This CDR3 is CASSLQDLYEQYV. As DNA, the CDR3 is TGTGCCAGCAGTTTACAGGATCTCTACGAGCAGTACGTC.

This clonotype was detected only a few times. The V call is TRBV6-5, the J call TRBJ1-2; possibly TRBD1 for D (5 bases). V was clipped by 8 bases and J by 4 bases, with 11 bases between them. The germline V gene has CDR1 MNHEY and CDR2 SVGAGI. This CDR3 has 12 residues. The CDR3 region is CASRREPYGYTF. As DNA, the CDR3 is TGTGCCAGCCGCAGGGAACCCTATGGCTACACCTTC.

This chain links TRBV5-6 with TRBJ1-2, with TRBD1 matching 8 bases. CDR1 is SGHDT and CDR2 is YYEEEE in the germline V gene. CDR3 length equals 15 residues. V was pared by 4 bases and J by 3 bases, with 8 bases of the junction left unmatched. CDR3 protein: CASSIKGQEHYGYTF. The CDR3 region has the DNA TGTGCCAGCAGCATTAAGGGACAGGAGCACTATGGCTACACCTTC.

The chain recombines TRBV5-1 with TRBJ2-6; TRBD1 aligns across 7 bases. Trimming at V came to 4 bases and at J to 2 bases, leaving 12 bases not matched to a gene. The CDR3 extends over 18 amino acids. Germline V gene sequence: CDR1 SGHRS, CDR2 YFSETQ. The CDR3 sequence: CASSAPGTVLTGANVLTF. The CDR3 DNA sequence: TGCGCCAGCAGCGCCCCCGGGACAGTCCTCACTGGGGCCAACGTCCTGACTTTC.

The sample holds many counts of this clonotype. The V and J genes are TRBV5-1 and TRBJ2-1, with 8 bases that match TRBD1. The CDR3 is 13 residues long. Germline values: CDR1 SGHRS, CDR2 YFSETQ. V dropped 7 bases and J dropped 8; count of bases not matched to a gene: 8. CDR3 amino acids: CASGNQGADEQFF. The CDR3 bases are TGCGCCAGCGGAAACCAGGGGGCTGATGAGCAGTTCTTC. Looking up the rest from reference TRBV5-1 and TRBJ2-1 gives the full variable domain: KAGVTQTPRYLIKTRGQQVTLSCSPISGHRSVSWYQQTPGQGLQFLFEYFSETQRNKGNFPGRFSGRQFSNSRSEMNVSTLELGDSALYLCASGNQGADEQFFGPGTRLTVL.

This clonotype showed up many times. V gene TRBV7-2 combines with J gene TRBJ2-5; the D is unclear. Trimming stripped 1 base from V and 5 bases from J, with 14 bases between. This CDR3 is 15 amino acids long. Germline V gene sequence: CDR1 SGHTA, CDR2 FQGNSA. The CDR3: CASSLVVHPAETQYF. CDR3 in DNA: TGTGCCAGCAGCTTAGTAGTCCACCCGGCGGAGACCCAGTACTTC. The whole variable domain, filled in from reference TRBV7-2 and TRBJ2-5, reads GAGVSQSPSNKVTEKGKDVELRCDPISGHTALYWYRQSLGQGLEFLIYFQGNSAPDKSGLPSDRFSAERTGGSVSTLTIQRTQQEDSAVYLCASSLVVHPAETQYFGPGTRLLVL.

In its sample, this clonotype was seen a few times. As DNA, the CDR3 is TGTGCCAGCAGCTCTAGCGGGGGGGATAATGAGCAGTTCTTC. Translated: CASSSSGGDNEQFF. The chain carries TRBV7-3 and TRBJ2-1, with 12 bases that match TRBD2. Germline CDR1 reads SGHTA; CDR2 reads FQGTGA. V was pared by 4 bases and J by 7 bases, with 2 bases of the junction left unmatched. This CDR3 spans 14 amino acids.

This clonotype was found a few times. The chain is built from TRBV5-6 and TRBJ2-5; tentative D call: TRBD2 (7 bases). V was trimmed by 1 base and J by 2 bases, leaving 18 bases between them. The length of the CDR3 is 17 residues. Germline V gene sequence: CDR1 SGHDT, CDR2 YYEEEE. The CDR3 reads CASSLPGGRGLQETQYF. As DNA, the CDR3 is TGTGCCAGCAGCTTGCCCGGGGGGCGGGGTCTACAAGAGACCCAGTACTTC.

This clonotype was detected a few times. This rearrangement joins TRBV5-1 to TRBJ1-3; 8 nucleotides align to TRBD1. Looked up from germline, CDR1 is SGHRS and CDR2 is YFSETQ. This CDR3 spans 14 amino acids. V dropped 4 bases and J dropped 2; count of bases not matched to a gene: 2. As DNA, the CDR3 is TGCGCCAGCAGCCCACAGGGGGCTGGAAACACCATATATTTT. Protein product: CASSPQGAGNTIYF.

V is TRBV10-3 and J is TRBJ2-1; tentative D call: TRBD1 (6 bases). V dropped 6 bases and J dropped 4 bases, with 13 bases sitting between them. The CDR3 runs to 14 residues. The germline V gene has CDR1 ENHRY and CDR2 SYGVKD. Here the CDR3 reads CAIRRDTLYNEQFF. The CDR3 nucleotides read TGTGCCATCAGGAGGGACACCCTGTACAATGAGCAGTTCTTC.

This clonotype was seen repeatedly, ten times or more. The gene calls are TRBV2 and TRBJ2-2; 8 bases agree with TRBD1. The CDR3 sequence is 14 residues long. The germline CDR1 and CDR2 sequences are SNHLY and FYNNEI. The V gene end was trimmed by 5 bases and the J gene end by 6 bases; junction bases not matched to a gene: 5. CDR3 in amino acids: CASSSQGGPGELFF. For the CDR3, the DNA is TGTGCCAGCAGTTCACAGGGGGGACCCGGGGAGCTGTTTTTT.

The chain recombines TRBV5-1 with TRBJ1-2; the D gene is possibly TRBD1 (5 bases). Trimming left V 0 bases short and J 2 bases short, with 11 bases between. CDR1 and CDR2 from the germline V gene are SGHRS and YFSETQ. The CDR3 extends over 15 amino acids. CDR3 in amino acids: CASSLVGHSNYGYTF. The CDR3 DNA reads TGCGCCAGCAGCTTGGTAGGACACTCGAACTATGGCTACACCTTC.